These 2 T cell receptor beta chains were sequenced from one sample in a study of blood T cell repertoires in COVID-19. Sequencing used immunoSEQ multiplex PCR; TCRdb keeps in-frame clones, though not all of them. Among 98,000 or so clones listed, about 90% were seen once. The material sequenced was peripheral blood. The receptors come from a human donor in a cohort sampled during active COVID-19.

This clone has more than one count but fewer than ten. This chain's CDR3 is CASSLAGSGGSYNEQFF. The DNA of the CDR3 is TGTGCCAGCAGCTTAGCGGGTAGCGGGGGCTCCTACAATGAGCAGTTCTTC. V gene TRBV11-3 combines with J gene TRBJ2-1; 9 bases are a match to TRBD2. This CDR3 has 17 residues. Germline loops: CDR1 SGHNT, CDR2 YENEEA. V trimming: 1 base; J trimming: 0 bases; junction bases outside the gene matches: 4.

The chain is built from TRBV6-6 and TRBJ1-5; the match to TRBD1 covers 9 bases. The CDR3 sequence is 16 residues long. J lost 7 bases, V lost 0 bases, and 7 bases had no gene match. The germline gives CDR1 MNHNY, CDR2 SVGAGI (reference sequence). For the CDR3, the DNA is TGTGCCAGCAGTTACTCGGGGACAGGGAGTTCGCAGCCCCAGCATTTT. Protein product: CASSYSGTGSSQPQHF.